Below are 12 T cell receptor beta chains sequenced from a single sample in a study of early T cells in non-severe SARS-CoV-2 infection. Using its own MiXCR run on the 5' RACE reads, TCRdb lists one record per CDR3 protein. The sample includes about 89,000 distinct CDR3 sequences, about 15% seen only once; the top ten take about 0.59%. The specimen sequenced was whole blood. These receptors all come from an adult who was a healthcare worker with PCR-confirmed SARS-CoV-2 infection or an uninfected control (not recorded which).

Only a few counts were recorded for this clonotype. The J gene is TRBJ2-7, the V gene TRBV3-1, with D tentatively TRBD1 (5 bases). From germline, CDR1 is LGHDT and CDR2 YNNKEL (reference sequence). The CDR3 runs 18 residues. The V and J ends lost 7 bases and 2 bases respectively, with 27 bases between them. This CDR3 reads CASTNLRIRTGSTYEQYV. The CDR3 bases are TGTGCCAGCACCAACCTCCGGATCCGAACAGGATCCACCTACGAGCAGTACGTC.

This clonotype has ten or more counts. The genes are TRBV12-3 or TRBV12-4 and TRBJ2-3; possibly TRBD2 for D (5 bases). This CDR3 has 14 residues. V was cut by 3 bases and J by 11 bases, with 18 bases left in between. The CDR3 bases are TGTGCCAGCAGTTTTGGCTATCTTGGTCGGGGGCAGTATTTT. Translating it yields CASSFGYLGRGQYF.

This clonotype was seen only a few times. The rearrangement joins TRBV20-1 to TRBJ2-5; a possible D gene is TRBD1 (5 bases). V was trimmed by 0 bases and J by 4 bases, leaving 12 bases between them. Germline V gene data show CDR1 as DFQATT and CDR2 as SNEGSKA (reference sequence). This CDR3 comprises 14 residues. CDR3 residues: CSARELGVGETQYF. The CDR3 DNA is TGCAGTGCTAGAGAATTAGGGGTGGGAGAGACCCAGTACTTC.

This clonotype was counted between two and nine times. The rearrangement links TRBV6-5 to TRBJ2-3, with TRBD1 identical over 10 bases. There are 16 residues in the CDR3. The V gene end was trimmed by 6 bases and the J gene end by 11 bases; junction bases not matched to a gene: 17. The germline V gene encodes CDR1 MNHEY and CDR2 SVGAGI. In nucleotides, the CDR3 is TGTGCCAGCAGCTCCCCCGGGACAGGGGCCAGGGGGGTGCAGTATTTT. This encodes CASSSPGTGARGVQYF.

This clonotype was counted at least ten times. The CDR3, as DNA: TGTGCCAGTAGTATAGATCGGGGGACGGAACCTAGCAATCAGCCCCAGCATTTT. Translated: CASSIDRGTEPSNQPQHF. The genes are TRBV19 and TRBJ1-5; the D gene is possibly TRBD1 (5 bases). V lost 0 bases and J lost 0, with 15 bases in between. The V gene's germline CDR1 is LNHDA and CDR2 SQIVND (reference sequence). This CDR3 contains 18 residues.

V and J are TRBV6-2 or TRBV6-3 and TRBJ2-7; no firm D call. CDR3 length: 15 amino acids. V lost 0 bases and J 2 bases, leaving 11 bases between the germline ends. CDR1 is MNHEY, CDR2 SVGEGT, per germline. The CDR3 bases are TGTGCCAGCAGTTACTCGCCGGCGGAAACCTACGAGCAGTACGTC. This gives the protein CASSYSPAETYEQYV.

This clonotype appeared many times. The CDR3 sequence: CASSFTGDGTEAFF. CDR3 sequence (DNA): TGTGCCAGCAGCTTCACGGGGGACGGCACTGAAGCTTTCTTT. The chain joins TRBV13 to TRBJ1-1; possibly TRBD1 for D (5 bases). CDR3 length: 14 residues. Germline loops: CDR1 PRHDT, CDR2 FYEKMQ (reference sequence). V gave up 3 bases and J gave up 4 bases, with 12 bases separating them.

This rearrangement joins TRBV20-1 to TRBJ2-5; 7 positions match TRBD2. Germline CDR1 and CDR2: DFQATT and SNEGSKA (reference sequence). The CDR3 is 14 residues long. The CDR3 spells CSSGNWRGKETQYF. CDR3 bases: TGCAGCTCCGGCAACTGGCGGGGGAAAGAGACCCAGTACTTC.

This clonotype was found many times. V usage is TRBV12-3 or TRBV12-4 and J usage is TRBJ1-1; no clear D. The CDR3 has 14 amino acids. V lost 5 bases, J lost 1 base, and 11 bases lay in between. The chain's CDR3 is CASSARRKNTEAFF. CDR3 DNA sequence: TGTGCCAGCAGTGCCCGACGGAAGAACACTGAAGCTTTCTTT.

V and J are TRBV7-2 and TRBJ2-1; unclear D gene. V lost 2 bases, J lost 3 bases, and 11 bases lay in between. Looked up from germline, CDR1 is SGHTA and CDR2 is FQGNSA. The CDR3 spans 15 residues. The CDR3 DNA reads as TGTGCCAGCAGCTTAACCACGCCTGTCTACAATGAGCAGTTCTTC. This encodes CASSLTTPVYNEQFF.

V and J are TRBV6-6 and TRBJ1-6, with unresolved D. V gave up 7 bases and J gave up 10 bases, with 8 bases separating them. The CDR3 sequence is 11 residues long. Germline V lookup: CDR1 MNHNY, CDR2 SVGAGI (reference sequence). The CDR3 is CASTSSSPLHF. CDR3 bases: TGTGCCAGCACCAGTTCCTCACCCCTCCACTTT.

This clonotype came up many times. The chain couples TRBV29-1 to TRBJ1-2; 7 bases agree with TRBD1. Germline V gives CDR1 SQVTM, CDR2 ANQGSEA. The CDR3 covers 14 residues. The junction had 8 bases not matched to a gene; V was cut back by 5 bases and J by 2 bases. The CDR3 bases are TGCAGCGTTTCAATCGGACAGGACAACTATGGCTACACCTTC. As protein: CSVSIGQDNYGYTF.